This entry is about one TCR beta chain. Its antigen remains unidentified. In germline, CDR1 is SGHRS, CDR2 YFSETQ. CDR3 size: 15 residues. The J segment lost 1 base and the V segment lost 4 bases, leaving 3 bases of the junction unmatched. The data stem from a study of graft-versus-host responses after intestinal transplantation. For the study at large: As for transplant type, recipients had multivisceral, liver-intestinal, or isolated intestinal grafts.

This table comes from immunoSEQ multiplex PCR, and its TCRdb copy is limited to in-frame clones, with some not included. The sample has about 150,000 clones; 92% are singletons. Study-level results: Some patients had graft-donor T cell macrochimerism. In their allografts, the ratios of graft-versus-host to host-versus-graft T cell clones were high.

The V and J genes are TRBV5-1 and TRBJ2-3, with 10 bases matching TRBD2. The sample here was unstimulated CD4+ T cells sorted from spleen or lymph node cells, taken before intestinal transplant. The sequence derives from a human donor who received an intestinal transplant. CDR3 protein: CASSRGTSGTDTQYF. CDR3 nucleotides: TGCGCCAGCAGCCGTGGGACTAGCGGCACAGATACGCAGTATTTT.